This T cell receptor (beta chain) stems from a study of blood T cell repertoires in COVID-19. Study background: Some COVID-19 samples were acute and others convalescent; all came from the United States, Italy and Spain. The cDNA or gDNA used as material had been derived from T cells, B-cell-depleted T cells, or PBMCs.

Germline V lookup: CDR1 SNHLY, CDR2 FYNNEI. Trimming left V 6 bases short and J 1 base short, with 9 bases between. The CDR3 is made up of 13 amino acids. In the study's own analysis: For nucleated cells, counts were estimated from reference gene primer amplification. Libraries were prepared by immunoSEQ multiplex PCR; TCRdb keeps only in-frame clonotypes and omits some of them. V and J calls and clone size are copied from that table; D and trimming were computed from the DNA. Of about 170,000 clones listed, roughly 80% are singletons. This TCR came from a woman aged 80 or over with acute or convalescent COVID-19. Sequencing used peripheral blood. This chain uses TRBV2 with TRBJ1-2; D gene uncertain. The CDR3 loop reads CASRIGVNYGYTF. The CDR3 DNA reads TGTGCCAGCAGGATCGGGGTTAACTATGGCTACACCTTC.